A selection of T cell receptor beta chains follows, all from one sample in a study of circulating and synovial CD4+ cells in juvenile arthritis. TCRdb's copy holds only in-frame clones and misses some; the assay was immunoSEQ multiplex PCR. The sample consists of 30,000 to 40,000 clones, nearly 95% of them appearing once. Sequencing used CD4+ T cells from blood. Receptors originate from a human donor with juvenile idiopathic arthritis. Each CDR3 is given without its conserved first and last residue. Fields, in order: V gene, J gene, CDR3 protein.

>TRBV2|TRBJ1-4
ASRATGWGEKLF
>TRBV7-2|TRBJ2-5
ASSAPSGGMQETQY
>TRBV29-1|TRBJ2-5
SVEEYPWLAGEETQY
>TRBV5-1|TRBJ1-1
ASSLSGLNTEAF
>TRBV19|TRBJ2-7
ASSIDASTPEQY
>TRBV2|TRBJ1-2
ASSLKVGGGYT
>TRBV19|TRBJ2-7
ASRPRGSSYEQY
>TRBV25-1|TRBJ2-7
ASSESKGGAATHREQY
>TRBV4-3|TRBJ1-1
ASSQGGKLNTEAF
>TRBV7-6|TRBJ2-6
ASSSGQGTDAGANVLT
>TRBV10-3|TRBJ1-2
AISGGTGEMIDYGYT
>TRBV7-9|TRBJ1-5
ASSLGGGHQPQH
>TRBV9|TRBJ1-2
ASSVGQGRYYGYT
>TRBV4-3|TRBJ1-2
ASSQVSAGGNYGYT
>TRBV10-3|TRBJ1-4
AISGGGLAATNEKLF
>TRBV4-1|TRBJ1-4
ASSQTGGSEKLF
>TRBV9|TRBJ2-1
ASSAPGLVVNEQF
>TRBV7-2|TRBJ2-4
ASSLNGKEDIQY
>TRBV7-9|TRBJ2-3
ASSPLSRGFTSTDTQY
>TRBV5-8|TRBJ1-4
ASSPGDSEGEKLF
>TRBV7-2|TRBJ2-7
ASSTLASQQQY
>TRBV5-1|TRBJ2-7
ASSPYGELEQY
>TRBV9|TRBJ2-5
ASSLEGGQETQY
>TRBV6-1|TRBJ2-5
ASSVLAGTQY
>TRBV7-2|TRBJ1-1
ASSLGGAPNTEAF